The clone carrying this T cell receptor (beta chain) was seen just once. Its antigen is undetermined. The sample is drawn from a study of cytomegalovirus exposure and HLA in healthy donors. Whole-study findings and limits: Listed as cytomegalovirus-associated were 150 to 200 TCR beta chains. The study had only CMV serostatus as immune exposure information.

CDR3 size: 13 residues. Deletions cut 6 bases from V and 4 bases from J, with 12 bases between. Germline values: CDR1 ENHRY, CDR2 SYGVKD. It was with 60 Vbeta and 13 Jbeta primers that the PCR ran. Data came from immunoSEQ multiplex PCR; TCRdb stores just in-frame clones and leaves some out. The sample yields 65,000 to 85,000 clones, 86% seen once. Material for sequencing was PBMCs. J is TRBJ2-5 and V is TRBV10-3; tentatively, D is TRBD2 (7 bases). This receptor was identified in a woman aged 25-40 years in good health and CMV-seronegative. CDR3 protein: CAIRGGAGETQYF. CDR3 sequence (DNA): TGTGCCATCAGGGGGGGGGCAGGAGAGACCCAGTACTTC.